Given below is one TCR beta chain in context. No antigen is known for it. V lost 4 bases, J lost 7 bases, and 16 bases lay in between. The CDR3 is made up of 14 amino acids. The germline gives CDR1 SQVTM, CDR2 ANQGSEA. These data belong to a study of OX40 agonist ivuxolimab in advanced cancers. Study results and caveats: In general, CD8+ T cells held more expanded clones than CD4+ did, on average. With doses of 0.1 to 3.0 mg/kg, CD4+ and CD8+ blood T cells had undergone clonal expansion by week 6.

TCRdb keeps only in-frame clones here, not all; method: immunoSEQ multiplex PCR. In the table there are about 70,000 clones, about 82% of which are singletons. The rearrangement links TRBV29-1 to TRBJ2-2; perhaps TRBD2 as D (7 bases). This sequence was found in an adult with an advanced solid tumor such as melanoma, head and neck, liver or kidney cancer. The specimen was CD4+ or CD8+ T cells sorted from blood, collected in a trial of the OX40 agonist ivuxolimab. Here the CDR3 DNA reads TGCAGCGTTGCGGAATGGGGGGGCGTCGGGGAGCTGTTTTTT. Translation: CSVAEWGGVGELFF.